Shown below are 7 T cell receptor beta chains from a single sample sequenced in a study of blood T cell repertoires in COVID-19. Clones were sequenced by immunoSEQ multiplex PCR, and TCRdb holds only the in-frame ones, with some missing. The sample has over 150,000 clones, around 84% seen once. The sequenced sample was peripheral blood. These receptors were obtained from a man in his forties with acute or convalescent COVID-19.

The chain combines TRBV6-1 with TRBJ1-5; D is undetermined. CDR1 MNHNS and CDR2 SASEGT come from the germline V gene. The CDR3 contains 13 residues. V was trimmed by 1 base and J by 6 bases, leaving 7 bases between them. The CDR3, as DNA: TGTGCCAGCAGTGAAGAGAGCCGTCAGCCCCAGCATTTT. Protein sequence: CASSEESRQPQHF.

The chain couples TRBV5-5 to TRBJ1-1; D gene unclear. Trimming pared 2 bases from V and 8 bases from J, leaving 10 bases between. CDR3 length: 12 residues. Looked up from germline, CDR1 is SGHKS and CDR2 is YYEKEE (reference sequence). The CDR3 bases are TGTGCCAGCAGCTTATTCGAGAGGGAAGCTTTCTTT. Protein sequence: CASSLFEREAFF.

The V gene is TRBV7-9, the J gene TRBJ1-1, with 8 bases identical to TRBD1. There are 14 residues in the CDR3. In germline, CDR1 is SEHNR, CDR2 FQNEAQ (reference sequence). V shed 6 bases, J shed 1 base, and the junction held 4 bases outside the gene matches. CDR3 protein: CASSFGQGNTEAFF. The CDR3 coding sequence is TGTGCCAGCAGTTTCGGACAGGGGAACACTGAAGCTTTCTTT.

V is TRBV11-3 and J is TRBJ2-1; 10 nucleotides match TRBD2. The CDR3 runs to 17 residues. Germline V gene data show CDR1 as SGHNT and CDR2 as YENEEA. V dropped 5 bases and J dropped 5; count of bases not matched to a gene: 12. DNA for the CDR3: TGTGCCAGCAGCACTACACGGCTAGCGGGGGACAACAATGAGCAGTTCTTC. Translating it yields CASSTTRLAGDNNEQFF.

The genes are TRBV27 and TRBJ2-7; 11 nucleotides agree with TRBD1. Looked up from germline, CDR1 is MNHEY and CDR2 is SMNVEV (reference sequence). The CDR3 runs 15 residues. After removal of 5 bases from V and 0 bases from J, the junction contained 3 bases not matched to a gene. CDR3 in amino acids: CASSLGTGGSYEQYF. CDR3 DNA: TGTGCCAGCAGTCTCGGGACAGGGGGCTCCTACGAGCAGTACTTC.

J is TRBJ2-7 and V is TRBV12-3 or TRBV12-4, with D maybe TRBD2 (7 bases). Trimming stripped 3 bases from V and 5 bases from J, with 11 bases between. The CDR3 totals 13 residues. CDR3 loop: CASSLPGGDEQYF. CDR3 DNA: TGTGCCAGCAGTTTGCCGGGGGGCGACGAGCAGTACTTC.

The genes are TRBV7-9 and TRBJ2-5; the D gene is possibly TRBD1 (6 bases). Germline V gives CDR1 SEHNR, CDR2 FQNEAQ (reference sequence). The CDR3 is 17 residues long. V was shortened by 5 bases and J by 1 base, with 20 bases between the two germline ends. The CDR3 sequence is CASSTSTGPGVQETQYF. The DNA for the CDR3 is TGTGCCAGCAGCACCTCCACAGGGCCCGGAGTCCAAGAGACCCAGTACTTC.